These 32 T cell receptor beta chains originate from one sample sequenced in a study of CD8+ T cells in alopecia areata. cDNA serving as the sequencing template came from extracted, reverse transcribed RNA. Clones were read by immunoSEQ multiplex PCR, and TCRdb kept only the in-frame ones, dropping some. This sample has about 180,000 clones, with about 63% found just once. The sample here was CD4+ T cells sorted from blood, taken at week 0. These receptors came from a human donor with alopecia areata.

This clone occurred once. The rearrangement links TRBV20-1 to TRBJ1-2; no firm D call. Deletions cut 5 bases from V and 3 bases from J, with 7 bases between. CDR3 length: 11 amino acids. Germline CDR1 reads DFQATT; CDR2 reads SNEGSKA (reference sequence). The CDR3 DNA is TGCAGTGCTGAAGACCACTATGGCTACACCTTC. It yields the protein CSAEDHYGYTF.

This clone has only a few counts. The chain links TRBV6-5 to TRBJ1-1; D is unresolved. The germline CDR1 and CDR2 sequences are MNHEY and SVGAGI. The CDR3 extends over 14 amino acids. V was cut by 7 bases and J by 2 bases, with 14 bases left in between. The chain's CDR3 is CASTGDVLNTEAFF. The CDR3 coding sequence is TGTGCCAGCACAGGAGATGTTCTAAACACTGAAGCTTTCTTT.

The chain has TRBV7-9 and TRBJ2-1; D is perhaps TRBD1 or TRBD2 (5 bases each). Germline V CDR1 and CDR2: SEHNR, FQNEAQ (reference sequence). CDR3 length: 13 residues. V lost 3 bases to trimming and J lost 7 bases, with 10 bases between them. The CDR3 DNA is TGTGCCAGCAGCTTCGGGACCAATAATGAGCAGTTCTTC. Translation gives CASSFGTNNEQFF.

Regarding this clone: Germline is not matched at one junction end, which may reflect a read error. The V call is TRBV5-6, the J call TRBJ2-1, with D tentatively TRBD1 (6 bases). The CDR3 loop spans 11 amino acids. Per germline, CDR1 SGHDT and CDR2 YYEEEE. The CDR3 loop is CASSRDIPHVF. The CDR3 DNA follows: TGTGCCAGCAGTCGGGACATCCCCCATGTCTTC.

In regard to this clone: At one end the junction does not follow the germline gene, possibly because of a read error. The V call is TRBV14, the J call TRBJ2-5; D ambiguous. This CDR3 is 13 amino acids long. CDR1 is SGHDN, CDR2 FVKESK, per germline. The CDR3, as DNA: TGTACCAGCAGCCAAGAAATGCGAGAGACCCAGTACTTC. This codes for CTSSQEMRETQYF.

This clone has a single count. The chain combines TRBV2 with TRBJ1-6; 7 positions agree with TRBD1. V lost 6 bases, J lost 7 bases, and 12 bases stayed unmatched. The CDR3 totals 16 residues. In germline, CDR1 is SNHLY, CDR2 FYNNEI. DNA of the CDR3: TGTGCCAGCAGGGACCCGTATGGGACAGCCAATTCACCCCTCCACTTT. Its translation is CASRDPYGTANSPLHF.

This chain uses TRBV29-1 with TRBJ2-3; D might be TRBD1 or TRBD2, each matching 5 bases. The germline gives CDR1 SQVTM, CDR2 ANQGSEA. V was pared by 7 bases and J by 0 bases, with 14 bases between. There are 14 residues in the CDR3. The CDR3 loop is CSGQGPMSTDTQYF. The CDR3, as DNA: TGCAGCGGTCAGGGACCCATGAGCACAGATACGCAGTATTTT.

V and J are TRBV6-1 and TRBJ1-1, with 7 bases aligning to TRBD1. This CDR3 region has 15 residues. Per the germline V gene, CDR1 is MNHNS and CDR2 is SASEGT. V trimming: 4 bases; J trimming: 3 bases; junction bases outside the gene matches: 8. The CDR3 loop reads CASSARQGRHTEAFF. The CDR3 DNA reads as TGTGCCAGCAGTGCGAGACAGGGCCGGCACACTGAAGCTTTCTTT.

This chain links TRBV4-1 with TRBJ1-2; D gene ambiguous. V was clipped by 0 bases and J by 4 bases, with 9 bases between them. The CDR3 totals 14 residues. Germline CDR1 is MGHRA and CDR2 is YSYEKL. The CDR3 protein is CASSQEVESYGYTF. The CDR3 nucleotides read TGCGCCAGCAGCCAAGAGGTTGAGAGCTATGGCTACACCTTC.

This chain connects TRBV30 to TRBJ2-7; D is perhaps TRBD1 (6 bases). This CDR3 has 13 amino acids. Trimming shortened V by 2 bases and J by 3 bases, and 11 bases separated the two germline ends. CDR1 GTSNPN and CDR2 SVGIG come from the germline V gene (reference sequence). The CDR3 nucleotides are TGTGCCTGGAGTCGGAACAGGGACTACGAGCAGTACTTC. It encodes CAWSRNRDYEQYF.

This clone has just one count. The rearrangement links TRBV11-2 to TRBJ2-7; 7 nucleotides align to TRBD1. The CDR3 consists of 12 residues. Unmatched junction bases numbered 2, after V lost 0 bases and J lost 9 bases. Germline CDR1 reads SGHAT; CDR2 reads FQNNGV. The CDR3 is CASSLEDRRQYF. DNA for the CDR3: TGTGCCAGCAGCTTAGAGGACAGGAGGCAGTACTTC.

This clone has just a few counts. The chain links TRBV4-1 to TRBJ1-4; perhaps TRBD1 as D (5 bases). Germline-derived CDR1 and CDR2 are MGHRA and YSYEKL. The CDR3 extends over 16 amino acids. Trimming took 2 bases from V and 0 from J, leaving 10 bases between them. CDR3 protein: CASSQIQDATNEKLFF. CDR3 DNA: TGCGCCAGCAGCCAAATACAGGATGCAACTAATGAAAAACTGTTTTTT.

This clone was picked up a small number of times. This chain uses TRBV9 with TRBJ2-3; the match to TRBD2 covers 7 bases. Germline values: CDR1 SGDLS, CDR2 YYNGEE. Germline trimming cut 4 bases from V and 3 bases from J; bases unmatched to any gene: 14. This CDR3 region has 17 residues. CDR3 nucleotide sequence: TGTGCCAGCAGCATAATGGCTAGCGGATCCACTACAGATACGCAGTATTTT. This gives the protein CASSIMASGSTTDTQYF.

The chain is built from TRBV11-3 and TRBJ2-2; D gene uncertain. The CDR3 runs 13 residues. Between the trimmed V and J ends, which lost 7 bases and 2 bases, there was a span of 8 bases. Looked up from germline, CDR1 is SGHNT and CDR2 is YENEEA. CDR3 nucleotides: TGTGCCAGCATGACACTCAACACCGGGGAGCTGTTTTTT. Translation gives CASMTLNTGELFF.

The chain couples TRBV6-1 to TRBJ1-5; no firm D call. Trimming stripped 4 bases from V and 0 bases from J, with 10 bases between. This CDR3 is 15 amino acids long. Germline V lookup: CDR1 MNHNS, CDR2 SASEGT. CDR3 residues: CASSARRNSNQPQHF. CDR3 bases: TGTGCCAGCAGTGCTAGGAGGAATAGCAATCAGCCCCAGCATTTT.

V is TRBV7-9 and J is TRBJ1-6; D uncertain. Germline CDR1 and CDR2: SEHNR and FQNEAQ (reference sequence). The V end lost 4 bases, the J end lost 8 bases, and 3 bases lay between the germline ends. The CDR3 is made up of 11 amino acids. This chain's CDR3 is CASSSYSPLHF. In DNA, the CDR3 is TGTGCCAGCAGCTCTTATTCACCCCTCCACTTT.

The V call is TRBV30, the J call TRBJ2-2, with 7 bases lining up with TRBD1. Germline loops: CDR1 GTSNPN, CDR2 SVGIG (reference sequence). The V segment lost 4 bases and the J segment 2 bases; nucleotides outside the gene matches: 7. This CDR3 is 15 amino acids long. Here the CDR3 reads CAWNHRDRNTGELFF. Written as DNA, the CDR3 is TGTGCCTGGAACCACCGGGACAGAAACACCGGGGAGCTGTTTTTT.

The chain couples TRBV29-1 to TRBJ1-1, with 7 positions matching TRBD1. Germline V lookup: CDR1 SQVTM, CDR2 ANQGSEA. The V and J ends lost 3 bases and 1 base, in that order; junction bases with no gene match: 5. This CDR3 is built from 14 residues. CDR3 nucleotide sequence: TGCAGCGTTGACAGGGGGGTCGGGAACACTGAAGCTTTCTTT. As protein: CSVDRGVGNTEAFF.

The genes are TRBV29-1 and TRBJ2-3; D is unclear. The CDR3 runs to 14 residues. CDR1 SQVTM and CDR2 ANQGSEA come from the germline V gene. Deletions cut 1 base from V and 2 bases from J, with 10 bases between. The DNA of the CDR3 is TGCAGCGTTGAAGGACACCGAGCCACAGATACGCAGTATTTT. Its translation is CSVEGHRATDTQYF.

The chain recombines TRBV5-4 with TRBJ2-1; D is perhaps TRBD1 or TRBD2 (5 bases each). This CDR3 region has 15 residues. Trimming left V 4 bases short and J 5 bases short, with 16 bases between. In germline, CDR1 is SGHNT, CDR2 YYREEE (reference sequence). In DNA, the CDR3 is TGTGCCAGCAGCCCGGGTGGGGGACGTCACAATGAGCAGTTCTTC. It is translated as CASSPGGGRHNEQFF. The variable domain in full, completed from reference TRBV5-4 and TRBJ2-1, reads ETGVTQSPTHLIKTRGQQVTLRCSSQSGHNTVSWYQQALGQGPQFIFQYYREEENGRGNFPPRFSGLQFPNYSSELNVNALELDDSALYLCASSPGGGRHNEQFFGPGTRLTVL.

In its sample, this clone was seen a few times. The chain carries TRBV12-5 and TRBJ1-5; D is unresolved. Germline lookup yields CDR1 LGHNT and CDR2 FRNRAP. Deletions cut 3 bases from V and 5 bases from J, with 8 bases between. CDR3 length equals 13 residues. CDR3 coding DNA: TGTGCTAGTGGTTTAGAGGAAGATCAGCCCCAGCATTTT. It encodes CASGLEEDQPQHF.

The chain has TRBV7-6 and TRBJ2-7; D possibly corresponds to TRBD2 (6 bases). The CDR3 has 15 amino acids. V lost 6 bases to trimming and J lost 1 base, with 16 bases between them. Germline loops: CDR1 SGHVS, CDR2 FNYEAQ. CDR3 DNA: TGTGCCAGCAGTCGGAGGGATACGTTATCCTACGAGCAGTACTTC. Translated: CASSRRDTLSYEQYF.

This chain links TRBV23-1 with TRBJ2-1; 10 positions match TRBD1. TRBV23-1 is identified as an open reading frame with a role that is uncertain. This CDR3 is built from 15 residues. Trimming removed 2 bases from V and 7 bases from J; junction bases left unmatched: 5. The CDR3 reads CASSQTGTGDNEQFF. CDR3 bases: TGCGCCAGCAGTCAAACCGGGACAGGGGATAATGAGCAGTTCTTC.

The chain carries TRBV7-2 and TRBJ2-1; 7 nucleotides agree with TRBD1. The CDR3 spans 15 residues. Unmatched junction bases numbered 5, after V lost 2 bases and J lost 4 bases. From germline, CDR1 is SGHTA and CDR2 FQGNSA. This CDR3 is CASSLPTGSYNEQFF. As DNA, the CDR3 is TGTGCCAGCAGCTTACCGACAGGGTCGTACAATGAGCAGTTCTTC.

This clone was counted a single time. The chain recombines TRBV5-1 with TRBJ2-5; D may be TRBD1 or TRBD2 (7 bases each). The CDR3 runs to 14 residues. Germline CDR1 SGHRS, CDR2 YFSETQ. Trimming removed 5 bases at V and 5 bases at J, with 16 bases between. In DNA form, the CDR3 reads TGCGCCAGCAGTCGAGACAGGGAGGGCGAGACCCAGTACTTC. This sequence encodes CASSRDREGETQYF.

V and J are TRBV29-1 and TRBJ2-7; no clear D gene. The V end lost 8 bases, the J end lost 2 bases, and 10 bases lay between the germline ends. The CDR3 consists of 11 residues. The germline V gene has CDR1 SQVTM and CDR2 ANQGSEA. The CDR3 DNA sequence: TGCAGCCACCCGCTACCCTACGAGCAGTACTTC. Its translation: CSHPLPYEQYF.

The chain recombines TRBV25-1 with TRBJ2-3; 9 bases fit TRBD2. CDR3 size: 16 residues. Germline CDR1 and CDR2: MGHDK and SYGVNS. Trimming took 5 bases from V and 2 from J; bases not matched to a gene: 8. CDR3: CASSQRGAITTDTQYF. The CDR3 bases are TGTGCCAGCAGTCAGCGGGGGGCAATTACCACAGATACGCAGTATTTT.

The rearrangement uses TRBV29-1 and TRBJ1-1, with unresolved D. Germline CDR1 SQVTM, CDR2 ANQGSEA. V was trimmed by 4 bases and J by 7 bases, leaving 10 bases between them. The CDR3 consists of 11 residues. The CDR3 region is CSVVREVEAFF. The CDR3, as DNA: TGCAGCGTTGTCCGGGAGGTTGAAGCTTTCTTT.

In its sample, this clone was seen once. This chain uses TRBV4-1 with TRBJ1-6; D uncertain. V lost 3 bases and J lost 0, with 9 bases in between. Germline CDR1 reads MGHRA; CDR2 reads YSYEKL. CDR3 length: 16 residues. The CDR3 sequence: CASSHVGNSYNSPLHF. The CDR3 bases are TGCGCCAGCAGCCACGTCGGTAACTCCTATAATTCACCCCTCCACTTT.

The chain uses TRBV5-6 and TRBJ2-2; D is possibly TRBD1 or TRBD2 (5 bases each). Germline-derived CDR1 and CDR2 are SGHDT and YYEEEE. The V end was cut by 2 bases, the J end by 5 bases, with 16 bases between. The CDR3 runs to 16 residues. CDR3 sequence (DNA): TGTGCCAGCAGCTTAGTCGGGGCAGAAGAAACCGGGGAGCTGTTTTTT. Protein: CASSLVGAEETGELFF.

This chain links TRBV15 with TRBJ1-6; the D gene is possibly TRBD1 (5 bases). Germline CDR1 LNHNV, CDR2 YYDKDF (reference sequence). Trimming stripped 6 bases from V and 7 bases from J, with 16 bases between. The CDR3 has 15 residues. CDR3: CATSSREDGNSPLHF. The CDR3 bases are TGTGCCACCAGTAGCAGGGAAGATGGAAATTCACCCCTCCACTTT.

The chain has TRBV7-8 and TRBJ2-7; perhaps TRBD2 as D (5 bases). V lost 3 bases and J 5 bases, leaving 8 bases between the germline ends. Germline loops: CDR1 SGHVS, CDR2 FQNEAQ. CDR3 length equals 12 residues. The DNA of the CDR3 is TGTGCCAGCAGCTTCGCTAGCAACGAGCAGTACTTC. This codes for CASSFASNEQYF.